This T cell receptor beta chain was sequenced in a study of persistence of HIV-infected CD4 T cells. As concerns this clone: The antigen is not known.

Cells were stimulated with overlapping HIV-1 Gag 15-mer peptides. Sorting of responding CD4+ T cells relied on upregulated CD40 ligand together with CD69. Trimming cost V 6 bases and J 10 bases, with 19 bases left between them. Germline V lookup: CDR1 SEHNR, CDR2 FQNEAQ (reference sequence). The CDR3 totals 15 residues. The libraries were made with immunoSEQ version 4 in survey mode. The repertoire was sequenced with immunoSEQ multiplex PCR; TCRdb's copy has only in-frame clones and lacks some. The sample has about 10,000 clones, roughly 84% seen once. The chain employs TRBV7-9 and TRBJ1-6; maybe TRBD1 (6 bases). This TCR was recovered from an adult woman with HIV who was CMV-seropositive. The specimen was CD4+ T cells sorted from PBMCs after 18-hour stimulation, collected from a patient who received antiretroviral therapy. As DNA, the CDR3 is TGTGCCAGCAGACGACGCACGGACAGTGGATCACCCCTCCACTTT. Protein sequence: CASRRRTDSGSPLHF.